This T cell receptor (beta chain) comes out of a study of shared clonotypes between healthy human individuals. Study-wide background: Every donor yielded three CD4 naive, three CD4 memory, two CD8 naive and one CD8 memory plate.

This CDR3 is built from 16 residues. After removal of 2 bases from V and 7 bases from J, the junction contained 8 bases not matched to a gene. CDR1 is MDHEN and CDR2 is SYDVKM in the germline V gene. Here immunoSEQ multiplex PCR was the method, and the copy in TCRdb shows in-frame clones only, minus some. There are roughly 2,300,000 clones in the sample; just under 95% occur only once, and approximately 0.41% lies in the top ten. Sequencing was carried out using naive CD4+ T cells from PBMCs. Subset specified: CD45RA+ positively selected. This TCR was recovered from a man younger than 30 in good health. Some clones in this sample may be carry-over from other donors' samples. The chain links TRBV28 to TRBJ2-1, with 10 bases identical to TRBD2. The CDR3 reads CASSLGVAGGRNEQFF. As DNA, the CDR3 is TGTGCCAGCAGTTTAGGGGTAGCGGGAGGAAGGAATGAGCAGTTCTTC.